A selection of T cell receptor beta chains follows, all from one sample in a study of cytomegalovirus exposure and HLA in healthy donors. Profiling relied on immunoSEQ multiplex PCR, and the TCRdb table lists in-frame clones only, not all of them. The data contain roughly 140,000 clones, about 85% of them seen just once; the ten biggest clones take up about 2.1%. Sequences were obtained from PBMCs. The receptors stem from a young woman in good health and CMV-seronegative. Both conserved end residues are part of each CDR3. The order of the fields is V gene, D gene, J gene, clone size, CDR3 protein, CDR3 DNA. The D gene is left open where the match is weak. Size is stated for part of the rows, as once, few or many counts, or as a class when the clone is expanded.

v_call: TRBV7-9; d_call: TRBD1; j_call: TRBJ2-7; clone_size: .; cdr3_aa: CASSLSGGEQYF; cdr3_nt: TGTGCCAGCAGCTTGTCAGGGGGTGAGCAGTACTTC
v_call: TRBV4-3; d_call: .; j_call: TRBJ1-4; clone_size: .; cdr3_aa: CASSQDWLNEKLFF; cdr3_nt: TGCGCCAGCAGCCAAGATTGGCTTAATGAAAAACTGTTTTTT
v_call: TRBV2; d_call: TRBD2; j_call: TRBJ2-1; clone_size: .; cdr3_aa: CASRLAGKRRNEQFF; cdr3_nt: TGTGCCAGCAGGCTAGCGGGTAAGAGGAGGAATGAGCAGTTCTTC
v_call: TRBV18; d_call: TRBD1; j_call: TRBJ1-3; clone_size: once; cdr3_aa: CASSQGQGEGGNTIYF; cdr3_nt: TGTGCCAGCTCACAAGGACAGGGGGAAGGTGGAAACACCATATATTTT
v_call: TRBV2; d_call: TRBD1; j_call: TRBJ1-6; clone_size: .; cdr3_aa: CASSERDSYNSPLHF; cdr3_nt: TGTGCCAGCAGTGAAAGGGACAGCTATAATTCACCCCTCCACTTT
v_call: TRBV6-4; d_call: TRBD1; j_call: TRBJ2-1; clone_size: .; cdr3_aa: CASQKTGGPYNEQFF; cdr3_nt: TGTGCCAGCCAAAAGACAGGGGGCCCCTACAATGAGCAGTTCTTC
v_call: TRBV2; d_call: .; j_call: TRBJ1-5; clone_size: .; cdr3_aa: CASSEGQNNQPQHF; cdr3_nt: TGTGCCAGCAGTGAGGGGCAGAACAATCAGCCCCAGCATTTT
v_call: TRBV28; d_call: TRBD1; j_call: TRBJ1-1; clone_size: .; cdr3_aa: CVSSLLTGPRTEAFF; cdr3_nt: TGTGTCAGCAGTCTCCTGACAGGGCCGAGGACTGAAGCTTTCTTT
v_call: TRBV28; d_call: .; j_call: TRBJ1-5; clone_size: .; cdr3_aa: CASRRRQGRQPQHF; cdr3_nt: TGTGCCAGCAGGCGGCGGCAGGGGCGGCAGCCCCAGCATTTT
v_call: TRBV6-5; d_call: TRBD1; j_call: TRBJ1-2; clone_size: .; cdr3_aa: CASESPGQGGGYTF; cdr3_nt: TGTGCCAGCGAATCACCCGGACAGGGTGGAGGCTACACCTTC
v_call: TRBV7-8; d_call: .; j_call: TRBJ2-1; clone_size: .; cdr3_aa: CASSLEARARSYNEQFF; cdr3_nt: TGTGCCAGCAGCCTGGAGGCGAGGGCTAGGTCCTACAATGAGCAGTTCTTC
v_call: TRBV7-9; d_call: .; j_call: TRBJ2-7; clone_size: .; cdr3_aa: CSSSLMGSGAAEQYF; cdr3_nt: TGTTCCAGCAGCCTGATGGGCAGCGGAGCCGCCGAGCAGTACTTC
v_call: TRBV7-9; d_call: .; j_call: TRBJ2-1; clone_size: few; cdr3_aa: CASSFSIHEQFF; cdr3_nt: TGTGCCAGCAGCTTCAGTATCCATGAGCAGTTCTTC
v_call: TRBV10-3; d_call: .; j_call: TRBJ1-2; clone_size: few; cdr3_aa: CAISESPENYGYTF; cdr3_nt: TGTGCCATCAGTGAGTCCCCAGAAAACTATGGCTACACCTTC
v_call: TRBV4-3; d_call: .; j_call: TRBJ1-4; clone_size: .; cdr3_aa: CASSLREETNEKLFF; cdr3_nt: TGCGCCAGCAGCCTACGTGAGGAGACTAATGAAAAACTGTTTTTT
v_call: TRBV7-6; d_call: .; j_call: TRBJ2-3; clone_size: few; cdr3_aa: CASSFSSGFGDTQYF; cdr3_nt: TGTGCCAGCAGCTTTTCGAGCGGGTTTGGAGATACGCAGTATTTT
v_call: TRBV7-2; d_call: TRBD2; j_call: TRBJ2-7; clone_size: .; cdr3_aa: CASSLVGGGTYEQYF; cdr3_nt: TGTGCCAGCAGCTTAGTGGGCGGGGGGACCTACGAGCAGTACTTC
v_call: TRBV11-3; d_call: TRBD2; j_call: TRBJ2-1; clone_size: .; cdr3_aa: CASSFSSGSIYNEQFF; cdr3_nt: TGTGCCAGCAGTTTTTCAAGCGGGAGTATCTACAATGAGCAGTTCTTC
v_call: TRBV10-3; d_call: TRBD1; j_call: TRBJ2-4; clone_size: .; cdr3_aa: CAISESGGTGWNIQYF; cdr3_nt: TGTGCCATCAGTGAGTCCGGGGGGACAGGGTGGAACATTCAGTACTTC
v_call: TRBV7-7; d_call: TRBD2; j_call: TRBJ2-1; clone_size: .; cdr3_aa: CASSLGGLRDEQFF; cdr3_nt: TGTGCTAGCAGCTTGGGGGGGTTGAGGGATGAGCAGTTCTTC
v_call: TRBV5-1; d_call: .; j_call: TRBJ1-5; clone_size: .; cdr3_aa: CASSPGTSNQPQHF; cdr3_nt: TGCGCCAGCAGTCCCGGGACATCTAATCAGCCCCAGCATTTT
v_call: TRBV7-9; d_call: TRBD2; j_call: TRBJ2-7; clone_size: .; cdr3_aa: CASSPGEGIGFYEQYF; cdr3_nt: TGTGCCAGCAGCCCGGGGGAGGGTATCGGATTCTACGAGCAGTACTTC
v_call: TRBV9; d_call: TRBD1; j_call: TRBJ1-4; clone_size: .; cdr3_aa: CASSVGDRGLYEKLFF; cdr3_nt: TGTGCCAGCAGCGTAGGGGACAGGGGGCTTTACGAAAAACTGTTTTTT
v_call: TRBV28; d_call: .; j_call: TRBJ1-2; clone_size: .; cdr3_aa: CASSLIPSVSTDGYTF; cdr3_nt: TGTGCCAGCAGCCTTATCCCGTCGGTCTCAACTGATGGCTACACCTTC
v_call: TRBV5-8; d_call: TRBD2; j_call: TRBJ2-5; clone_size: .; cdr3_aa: CASSLEHGAGEPDGTQYF; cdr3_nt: TGTGCCAGCAGCTTGGAACATGGGGCGGGGGAACCCGATGGGACCCAGTACTTC
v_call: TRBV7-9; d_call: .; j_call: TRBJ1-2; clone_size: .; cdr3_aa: CASSLGSDGGTGTF; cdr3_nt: TGTGCCAGCAGCTTAGGTTCGGACGGAGGGACTGGCACCTTC
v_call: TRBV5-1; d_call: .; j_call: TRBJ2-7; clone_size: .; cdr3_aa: CASSLRVNYEQYF; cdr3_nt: TGCGCCAGCAGCTTGAGAGTAAACTACGAGCAGTACTTC
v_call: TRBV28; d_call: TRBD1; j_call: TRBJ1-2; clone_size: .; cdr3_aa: CASSSPQGQNYGYTF; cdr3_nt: TGTGCCAGCAGTTCGCCACAGGGGCAGAACTATGGCTACACCTTC
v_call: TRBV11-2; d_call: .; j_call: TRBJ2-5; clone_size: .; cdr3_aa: CASSLGTGLQETQYF; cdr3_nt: TGTGCCAGCAGCTTAGGCACAGGCTTACAAGAGACCCAGTACTTC
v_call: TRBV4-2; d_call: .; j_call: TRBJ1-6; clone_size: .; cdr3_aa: CASSQKAGANSPLHF; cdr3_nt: TGTGCCAGCAGCCAAAAGGCAGGGGCGAATTCACCCCTCCACTTT
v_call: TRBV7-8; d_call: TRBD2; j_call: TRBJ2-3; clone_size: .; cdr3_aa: CASSLGLAASTDTQYF; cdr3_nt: TGTGCCAGCAGCTTAGGGCTAGCGGCTAGCACAGATACGCAGTATTTT
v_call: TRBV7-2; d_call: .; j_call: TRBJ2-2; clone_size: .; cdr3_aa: CASSLRSAANTGELFF; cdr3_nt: TGTGCCAGCAGCCTTCGTTCAGCGGCAAACACCGGGGAGCTGTTTTTT
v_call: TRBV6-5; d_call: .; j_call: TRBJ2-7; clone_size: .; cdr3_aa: CASSYSVGVEQYF; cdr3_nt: TGTGCCAGCAGTTACTCGGTAGGGGTCGAGCAGTACTTC
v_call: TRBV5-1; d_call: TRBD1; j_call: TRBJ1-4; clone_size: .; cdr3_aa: CASTRDSNPTNEKLFF; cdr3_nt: TGCGCCAGCACGCGGGACAGTAATCCAACTAATGAAAAACTGTTTTTT
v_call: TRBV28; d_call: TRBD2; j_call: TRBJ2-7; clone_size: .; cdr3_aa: CASSSPSTSGPYEQYF; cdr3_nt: TGTGCCAGCAGTTCCCCCTCGACTAGCGGCCCCTACGAGCAGTACTTC
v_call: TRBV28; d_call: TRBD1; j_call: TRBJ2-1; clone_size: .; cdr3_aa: CASSGQGQWRSNEQFF; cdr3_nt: TGTGCCAGCAGTGGGCAGGGACAGTGGAGGAGCAATGAGCAGTTCTTC
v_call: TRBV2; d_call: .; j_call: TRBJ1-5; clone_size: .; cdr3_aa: CASSLDSPNQPQHF; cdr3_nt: TGTGCCAGCAGTTTGGACAGCCCAAATCAGCCCCAGCATTTT
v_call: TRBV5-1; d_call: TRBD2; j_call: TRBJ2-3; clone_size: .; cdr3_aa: CASSDLQAGEADTQYF; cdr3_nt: TGCGCCAGCAGCGACTTGCAAGCGGGAGAGGCAGATACGCAGTATTTT
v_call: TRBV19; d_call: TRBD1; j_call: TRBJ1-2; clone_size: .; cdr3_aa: CASTTGAEYGYTF; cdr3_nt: TGTGCCAGTACCACAGGGGCAGAGTATGGCTACACCTTC
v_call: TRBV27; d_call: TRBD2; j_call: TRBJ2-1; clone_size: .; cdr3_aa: CASSLGLGLDEQFF; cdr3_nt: TGTGCCAGCAGTTTGGGACTAGGCCTCGATGAGCAGTTCTTC
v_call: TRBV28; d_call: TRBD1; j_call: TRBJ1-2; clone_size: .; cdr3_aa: CASSFGTGPFNYGYTF; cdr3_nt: TGTGCCAGCAGTTTTGGGACAGGGCCCTTTAACTATGGCTACACCTTC
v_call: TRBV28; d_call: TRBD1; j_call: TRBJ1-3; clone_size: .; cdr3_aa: CASSFPPRQGGNTIYF; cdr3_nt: TGTGCCAGCAGTTTCCCCCCGCGACAGGGTGGAAACACCATATATTTT
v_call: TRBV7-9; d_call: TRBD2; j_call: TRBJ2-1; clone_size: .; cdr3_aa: CASSPTSGSSNVYNEQFF; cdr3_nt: TGTGCCAGCAGCCCGACTAGCGGGAGTTCAAACGTCTACAATGAGCAGTTCTTC
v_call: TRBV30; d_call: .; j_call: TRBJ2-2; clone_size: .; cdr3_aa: CAWSTGMNTGELFF; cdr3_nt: TGTGCCTGGAGTACCGGGATGAACACCGGGGAGCTGTTTTTT
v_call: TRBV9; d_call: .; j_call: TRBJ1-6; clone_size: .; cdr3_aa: CASSVAPGVKNSPLHF; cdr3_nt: TGTGCCAGCAGCGTAGCCCCAGGGGTGAAGAATTCACCCCTCCACTTT
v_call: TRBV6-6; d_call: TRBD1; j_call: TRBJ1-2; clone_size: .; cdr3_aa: CASSPPRDRSGYTF; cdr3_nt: TGTGCCAGCAGTCCCCCCCGGGACAGGTCTGGCTACACCTTC
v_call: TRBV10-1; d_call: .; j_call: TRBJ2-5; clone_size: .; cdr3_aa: CASSPQRQETQYF; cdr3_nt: TGCGCCAGCAGTCCTCAGAGGCAAGAGACCCAGTACTTC
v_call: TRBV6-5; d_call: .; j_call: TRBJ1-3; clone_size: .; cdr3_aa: CASSPLGNTIYF; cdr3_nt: TGTGCCAGCAGTCCCCTCGGAAACACCATATATTTT
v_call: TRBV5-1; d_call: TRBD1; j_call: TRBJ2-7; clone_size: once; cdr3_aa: CASSDAPGQGAYEQYF; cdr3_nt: TGCGCCAGCAGCGACGCACCGGGACAGGGGGCCTACGAGCAGTACTTC
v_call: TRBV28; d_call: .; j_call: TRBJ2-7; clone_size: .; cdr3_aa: CASSRWAYNYEQYF; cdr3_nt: TGTGCCAGCAGTCGATGGGCGTACAACTACGAGCAGTACTTC
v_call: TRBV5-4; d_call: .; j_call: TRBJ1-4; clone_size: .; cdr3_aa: CASSLALRGFTNEKLFF; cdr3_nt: TGTGCCAGCAGCTTGGCTCTTCGGGGATTCACTAATGAAAAACTGTTTTTT
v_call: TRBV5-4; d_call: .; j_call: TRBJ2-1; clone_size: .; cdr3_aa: CASSLGGMYNEQFF; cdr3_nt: TGTGCCAGCAGCTTGGGCGGAATGTACAATGAGCAGTTCTTC
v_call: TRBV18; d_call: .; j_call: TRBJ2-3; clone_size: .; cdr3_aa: CASSPESGGRWSQYF; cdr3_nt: TGTGCCAGCTCACCCGAGTCCGGGGGGCGGTGGTCGCAGTATTTT
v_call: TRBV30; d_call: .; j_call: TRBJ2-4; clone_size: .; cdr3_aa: CAWSKQDRRAKNIQYF; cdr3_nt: TGTGCCTGGAGTAAACAGGACAGACGAGCCAAAAACATTCAGTACTTC
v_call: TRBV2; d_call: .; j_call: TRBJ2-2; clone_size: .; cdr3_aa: CASKLNRAIAGELFF; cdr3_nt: TGTGCCAGCAAGCTAAACAGGGCGATCGCCGGGGAGCTGTTTTTT